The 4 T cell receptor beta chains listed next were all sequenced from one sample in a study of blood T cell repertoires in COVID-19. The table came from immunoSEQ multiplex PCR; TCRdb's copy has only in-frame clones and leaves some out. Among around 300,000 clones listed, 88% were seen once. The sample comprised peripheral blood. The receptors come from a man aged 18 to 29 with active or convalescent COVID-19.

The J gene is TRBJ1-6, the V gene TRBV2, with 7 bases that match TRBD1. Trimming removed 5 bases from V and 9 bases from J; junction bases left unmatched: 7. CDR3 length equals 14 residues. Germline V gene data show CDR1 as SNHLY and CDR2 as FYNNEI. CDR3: CASSPTGDRSPLHF. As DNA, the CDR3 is TGTGCCAGCAGTCCAACAGGGGATCGTTCACCCCTCCACTTT.

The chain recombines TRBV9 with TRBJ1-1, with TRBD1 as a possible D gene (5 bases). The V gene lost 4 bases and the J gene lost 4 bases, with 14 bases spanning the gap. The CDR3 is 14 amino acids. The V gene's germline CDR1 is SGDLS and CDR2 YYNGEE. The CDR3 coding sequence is TGTGCCAGCAGCCCAACGAGACAGAGCACTGAAGCTTTCTTT. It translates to CASSPTRQSTEAFF.

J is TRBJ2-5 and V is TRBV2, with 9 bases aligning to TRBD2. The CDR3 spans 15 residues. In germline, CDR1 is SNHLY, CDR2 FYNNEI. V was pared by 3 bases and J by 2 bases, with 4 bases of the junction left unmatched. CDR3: CASSEERGAQETQYF. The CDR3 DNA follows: TGTGCCAGCAGTGAGGAGCGGGGGGCACAAGAGACCCAGTACTTC.

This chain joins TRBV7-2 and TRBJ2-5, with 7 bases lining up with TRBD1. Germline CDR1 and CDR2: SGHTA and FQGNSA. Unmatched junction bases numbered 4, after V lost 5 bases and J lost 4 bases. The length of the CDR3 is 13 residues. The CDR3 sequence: CASSQDRVETQYF. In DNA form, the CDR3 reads TGTGCCAGCAGCCAAGACAGGGTAGAGACCCAGTACTTC.